These T cell receptor beta chains were read from a single sample in a study of T cells in Graves' hyperthyroidism and ophthalmopathy. TCRdb independently ran MiXCR on the multiplex PCR reads; one entry per CDR3 protein. The data show around 600,000 distinct CDR3 sequences, approximately 14% seen once. The sequenced material came from blood. The receptors originated from a woman aged 25 to 39 with Graves' hyperthyroidism. CDR3s include the opening cysteine and the closing phenylalanine or tryptophan. D genes are given only for firm matches. Size is omitted from some rows. Given values are once, few, many or a class for expanded clones.

cdr3_aa,cdr3_nt,j_call,d_call,clone_size,v_call
CASSIQGGYEQYF,TGTGCCAGTAGTATACAGGGGGGATACGAGCAGTACTTC,TRBJ2-7,-,-,TRBV19
CASSDGQVGSYNSPLHF,TGTGCCAGCAGTGACGGACAGGTCGGCTCCTATAATTCACCCCTCCACTTT,TRBJ1-6,TRBD1,-,TRBV27
CASSIAADRTKNIQYF,TGTGCCAGTAGTATCGCCGCGGACAGGACCAAAAACATTCAGTACTTC,TRBJ2-4,TRBD1,-,TRBV19
CASSYQTVGSNEQFF,TGTGCCAGCAGTTATCAGACGGTGGGGAGCAATGAGCAGTTCTTC,TRBJ2-1,-,many,TRBV6-1
CASSPLGTGGNYGYTF,TGTGCCAGCAGCCCTTTAGGGACAGGCGGAAACTATGGCTACACCTTC,TRBJ1-2,TRBD1,-,TRBV28
CAWSLAPEQETQYF,TGTGCCTGGAGTCTAGCCCCGGAGCAAGAGACCCAGTACTTC,TRBJ2-5,-,-,TRBV30
CASSQNRDGNTEAFF,TGCGCCAGCAGCCAAAATCGGGACGGGAACACTGAAGCTTTCTTT,TRBJ1-1,-,few,TRBV4-1
CASSQERENTQYF,TGCGCCAGCAGCCAAGAACGGGAGAATACGCAGTATTTT,TRBJ2-3,-,few,TRBV4-1
CASSRTPGEQETQYF,TGCGCCAGCAGCCGAACTCCAGGGGAACAAGAGACCCAGTACTTC,TRBJ2-5,-,few,TRBV4-3
CASSSRHLTDTQYF,TGTGCCAGCAGCTCTCGACACCTCACAGATACGCAGTATTTT,TRBJ2-3,-,-,TRBV11-1
CASSRHPGELFF,TGTGCCAGCAGCCGACATCCCGGGGAGCTGTTTTTT,TRBJ2-2,-,-,TRBV3-1
CSAREFPSPRGNEQFF,TGCAGTGCTAGAGAGTTCCCTAGCCCTCGCGGCAATGAGCAGTTCTTC,TRBJ2-1,-,few,TRBV20-1
CASSLVSRSGTDTQYF,TGTGCCAGCAGCTTAGTCTCCAGGAGTGGCACAGATACGCAGTATTTT,TRBJ2-3,-,-,TRBV7-8
CASSPSGGALGTDTQYF,TGTGCCAGCAGCCCCAGCGGGGGGGCCTTAGGGACAGATACGCAGTATTTT,TRBJ2-3,TRBD2,-,TRBV7-2
CASSGPDGYEQYF,TGTGCCAGCAGTGGTCCGGACGGTTACGAGCAGTACTTC,TRBJ2-7,-,many,TRBV2
CASSPTKGGPGLGEQYF,TGCGCCAGCAGTCCTACGAAGGGGGGACCCGGACTGGGCGAGCAGTACTTC,TRBJ2-7,-,few,TRBV10-1
CSASRGADKKEQYF,TGCAGTGCCTCCCGAGGTGCGGACAAGAAGGAGCAGTACTTC,TRBJ2-7,-,-,TRBV20-1
CASSTTSGAKNEQFF,TGTGCCAGTAGTACCACTAGCGGGGCCAAAAATGAGCAGTTCTTC,TRBJ2-1,TRBD2,few,TRBV5-6
CASSQDWLAGHNEQFF,TGTGCCAGCAGCCAAGATTGGCTAGCGGGACACAATGAGCAGTTCTTC,TRBJ2-1,TRBD2,many,TRBV3-1
CASFAGHSNQPQHF,TGTGCCAGTTTTGCAGGGCATAGCAATCAGCCCCAGCATTTT,TRBJ1-5,-,-,TRBV6-1
CASSFLPDNGELFF,TGCGCCAGCAGCTTTTTACCGGACAACGGGGAGCTGTTTTTT,TRBJ2-2,-,many,TRBV5-1
CASSLKLAASYEQYF,TGTGCCAGCAGTTTAAAGCTAGCGGCTTCCTACGAGCAGTACTTC,TRBJ2-7,TRBD2,many,TRBV12-3/TRBV12-4
CASSTRTSGKEQYF,TGTGCCAGCAGCACTCGGACTAGCGGGAAAGAGCAGTACTTC,TRBJ2-7,TRBD2,few,TRBV7-2
CASSVQGMGNSSPLHF,TGTGCCAGCAGCGTACAGGGTATGGGAAATAGTTCACCCCTCCACTTT,TRBJ1-6,-,few,TRBV9
CASTNRVGNQPQHF,TGTGCCAGCACAAACAGGGTTGGCAATCAGCCCCAGCATTTT,TRBJ1-5,-,-,TRBV6-2/TRBV6-3
CASSRPLDLANTGELFF,TGTGCCAGCAGCCGACCCCTAGATCTCGCGAACACCGGGGAGCTGTTTTTT,TRBJ2-2,-,-,TRBV5-5